This T cell receptor beta chain came from a study of cytomegalovirus exposure and HLA in healthy donors (dated by TCRdb to the late 2010s). At the level of the whole study: In an earlier analysis of roughly 500 of the donors, 276 Gb of sequence data and 117 million unique TCR beta sequences from roughly 180 million T cells were reported. About 320 gigabases of sequencing data and approximately 85 million unique TCR sequences were included in an early release covering over 600 HLA-typed donors. The genetic ancestry cluster associated with self-reported Caucasian donors included about 81% of the approximately 400 genotyped donors. The study aimed to test whether signatures of past pathogen exposure could be identified by cataloging public T cell receptors. The study profiled the T cell repertoires of around 700 subjects by immunosequencing and related them to cytomegalovirus serostatus. A separate validation cohort of some 130 different subjects was used in addition to the roughly 640-subject first cohort. The study combined high-throughput TCR immunosequencing, statistical association of individual TCRs with disease status, and machine learning to predict cytomegalovirus infection status. In a later analysis, previously published TCR beta repertoires from 666 donors were re-analyzed and high-resolution HLA genotyping was added so that TCR occurrence patterns could be studied. Rather than using new phenotypic data, the later analysis identified candidate immune exposures from TCR beta sequences and from how often those sequences occurred across donors. In an earlier analysis of roughly 580 of the donors, high-throughput TCR beta sequencing was used to judge whether each TCR beta V gene segment behaved as functional or pseudogenic. Alongside the repertoire data, information on donor age, sex, ethnicity and CMV serostatus was compiled. In a later genetic analysis, genome-wide SNP genotypes for about three fifths of the roughly 670 donors were used, and that subset was treated as a discovery cohort. All discovery cohort repertoires had been generated using a single sequencing platform. HLA typing covered class I and class II loci at four-digit resolution. The number of typed donors differed by locus: about 620-640 for A, B, C, DRB1 and DQB1; some 500 for DQA1; approximately 610 for DPA1; and roughly 450 for DPB1. Roughly five DR-DQ haplotypes were treated as single units for association and clustering because of strong linkage in the cohort. Among roughly 400 genotyped donors of the cohort, an average of approximately 240,000 unique TCR beta nucleotide sequences was sequenced per donor, of which about 20% were non-productive. General conclusions and limits of the study: A later genetic analysis reported fewer N-insertions in productive TCRs among donors in an Asian-associated ancestry cluster than the roughly 700-donor mean. A further reported finding was that TCR beta sequences accurately predicted the HLA-A and HLA-B alleles for most subjects in the first cohort. Across donors, most TCR sequences were observed very rarely, whereas some public TCRs were present in many individuals. Correlated functional status among segregating V segments might be attributable to linkage disequilibrium, but an unknown experimental factor could not be ruled out. V-gene and J-gene trimming of TCR beta chains was associated with a missense DCLRE1C variant in a later genetic analysis, and the association was replicated in an independent cohort. A later analysis found that HLA-associated TCR beta chains were more clonally expanded and had lower generation probabilities than equally common non-associated chains. Most CMV-associated TCR beta chains appeared to be HLA-restricted in a later analysis, and the HLA associations seemed to be driven largely by CMV exposure. The authors suggested that the approach could potentially be generalized to other disease states and immunological phenotypes. Assigning TCR associations to individual alleles was difficult when HLA alleles, especially DR and DQ, strongly co-occurred. An earlier analysis of some 590 of the donors showed that most TCR beta V segments appeared in productive rearrangements either about 87% or about 30% of the time, which broadly matched IMGT annotations. A later analysis reported that several top co-occurrence clusters appeared linked to parvovirus B19, influenza, CMV and Epstein-Barr virus. Because HLA typing was unavailable for some donors at each locus, only the typed subset was used in association tests. In vitro tests confirmed that a few of the cytomegalovirus-associated TCR beta chains recognize cytomegalovirus antigens. The study listed approximately 160 TCR beta chains as associated with cytomegalovirus. Immune exposure information for the cohort was limited to CMV serostatus. In a later analysis, TCR association rates were found to vary across HLA loci, with the most associated TCRs seen for DRB1 alleles and the fewest for HLA-C alleles. In both the original and validation cohorts, the classifier was reported to diagnose cytomegalovirus status with high specificity and sensitivity. This cohort had only TCR beta chains sequenced, and the lack of alpha or paired-chain data limited which features could be detected. A group of highly shared sequence variants was considered likely to be a technical artifact of the sequencing pipeline. The presence/absence analyses assumed that sequencing depth was roughly uniform across donors, and that assumption may not be true. At a false discovery rate of 0.05, a later analysis linked fewer than 20,000 TCR beta sequences to specific HLA alleles. Because counts were too low, fewer than 20 rarely observed V segments, including chromosome 9 orphons, were excluded from the earlier analysis of 587 of the donors.

The cohort consisted of hundreds of healthy bone marrow donors. At the time of sampling, every cohort member was nominally healthy, though immune exposures that went unrecorded were likely present. The donor was CMV seronegative and was included in the group of a few hundred seronegative cohort members. Each donor provided a peripheral blood sample, and peripheral blood mononuclear cells were used for TCR beta sequencing. Genomic DNA was extracted from the blood cell samples with the Qiagen DNeasy Blood Extraction Kit. The library was built by means of the immunoSEQ multiplex PCR assay. The multiplex PCR relied on a mix of 60 forward primers for TCR Vbeta segments and 13 reverse primers for TCR Jbeta segments. A multiplex PCR assay on genomic DNA amplified the CDR3 region of rearranged TCR beta genes. On the Illumina HiSeq System, the amplified TCR beta libraries were sequenced as 87-base-pair reads. The authors processed their data as follows. Across the 670 or so repertoires, a later analysis counted roughly 84 million unique TCR beta chains, roughly 11 million of which were shared by at least two donors. To remove PCR and sequencing errors, raw reads were error-corrected and collapsed into unique sequences using a nearest-neighbor algorithm that merged closely related sequences. To assign V, D and J gene segments, CDR3 sequences were aligned to IMGT reference sequences. For a sequence to be retained, a match of at least six nucleotides was required to both a V gene segment and a J gene segment. Rearrangements were called productive when the CDR3 lacked stop codons and stayed in frame with V and J; all others were non-productive. CDR3 was defined according to IMGT convention as the region running from the second conserved V-encoded cysteine to the conserved J-encoded phenylalanine. In an earlier analysis of approximately 590 of the donors, sequences lacking an unambiguous match to a single V gene segment were excluded. In an earlier analysis of several hundred of the donors, a V segment was called functional when productive rearrangements were above 56.7%, and segregating when the standard deviation between donors exceeded 5%. To diagnose cytomegalovirus status from the catalog of TCR beta chain sequences, a statistical classification framework was built. In a later analysis, V and J genes were assigned by comparing TCR nucleotide sequences against IMGT/GENE-DB human TR gene sequences. Using the TCRdist pipeline, a later analysis assigned CDR3 sequences along with most-parsimonious VDJ recombination scenarios. In a later analysis, each TCR beta chain was defined by its CDR3 amino acid sequence together with its V-gene family, and reads lacking a unique V-gene family were excluded. As a way to deal with suspected cross-contamination and a sequencing artifact, a later analysis dropped 450 to 600 nucleotide sequences that were highly shared and had low generation probability. In a later analysis, a clonal expansion index for each public chain was calculated from normalized within-repertoire ranks of inferred template counts. Generation probabilities in a later analysis came from a VDJ recombination model fitted to out-of-frame rearrangements, and those results were checked against IGoR. In a later analysis, TCR-TCR, TCR-HLA and TCR-CMV co-occurrence was scored with hypergeometric tests, and a repertoire-size bias correction was applied to TCR pairs. False discovery rates were estimated in a later analysis by permuting HLA or CMV assignments 20 times. In a later analysis, co-occurring TCRs were grouped using DBSCAN, and TCRdist sequence similarity was added for clustering within HLA-allele-positive subsets. Repertoires with fewer than 30,000 or more than 120,000 public chains, plus five repertoires with anomalous nucleotide sharing, were excluded from co-occurrence clustering. TCRdb re-hosts the immuneACCESS table, in-frame sequences only. Its copies lack some clones; in the studies checked, an unresolved V gene accounts for under half of them, and the cause for the rest is not known. V and J calls and clone size are copied from that table; D and trimming were computed from the DNA. The sample table lists 110,000 to 150,000 clones, about 80% of them with a count of one. The leading ten clones occupy 4.5% to 5.5% of the sample.

Concerning this clone: There is no known antigen for this receptor. It has no much larger one-base neighbor in the sample; base qualities were not kept.

The sequence was collected from a man aged 40-55 years in good health and CMV-seronegative. Sequenced: PBMCs.

CDR3 loop: CASSLTGDYEQYF. The sequenced DNA is TGTGCCAGCAGTTTGACAGGGGACTACGAGCAGTACTTC. The rearranged segments are TRBV6-5 and TRBJ2-7; TRBD1 aligns with 8 central bases. Measured from the cysteine to the phenylalanine, the CDR3 is 13 residues long. Here the CDR3 DNA is all that survives: 39 bases in frame from base 1. V loses 4 bases at its end and J loses 3 bases; junction bases beyond the gene matches: 2. According to the germline V gene, CDR1 reads MNHEY and CDR2 reads SVGAGI.